Given below is one T cell receptor beta chain in context. Its antigen is currently not known. The sample holds no much larger clone one base away, and base qualities are not on file. This sample was taken from a study of cytomegalovirus exposure and HLA in healthy donors (TCRdb year 2017). For context, the study as a whole: An earlier analysis of 550 to 700 of the donors reported approximately 290 Gb of sequence data and 117 million unique TCR beta sequences from about 179 million T cells. About five DR-DQ haplotypes were treated as single units for association and clustering because of strong linkage in the cohort. Besides the first cohort of 500 to 700 subjects, a separate validation cohort made up of around 120 different subjects was used. Class I and class II HLA loci were covered by the typing at four-digit resolution. All discovery cohort repertoires had been generated using a single sequencing platform. Of the roughly 430 genotyped donors, approximately 83% fell in the genetic ancestry cluster associated with self-reported Caucasian donors. In a later analysis, previously published TCR beta repertoires from 500 to 750 donors were re-analyzed and high-resolution HLA genotyping was added so that TCR occurrence patterns could be studied. The study used immunosequencing to profile the T cell repertoires of some 600 subjects and linked those repertoires to cytomegalovirus serostatus. Approximately 300 gigabases of sequencing data and some 85 million unique TCR sequences were included in an early release covering several hundred HLA-typed donors. Typing coverage differed by locus: A, B, C, DRB1 and DQB1 were typed in about 629-640 donors, DQA1 in about 510, DPA1 in 600 to 610, and DPB1 in 472. A later genetic analysis used genome-wide SNP genotypes for about three fifths of the roughly 700 donors, treating that subset as a discovery cohort. Donor age, sex, ethnicity and CMV serostatus were compiled together with the repertoire data. The study was designed to test whether signatures of past pathogen exposure could be identified by cataloging public T cell receptors. Across some 400 genotyped donors of the cohort, an average of approximately 240,000 unique TCR beta nucleotide sequences per donor were sequenced, and approximately 19% of those sequences were non-productive. High-throughput TCR immunosequencing, statistical association of individual TCRs with disease status, and machine learning were combined to predict cytomegalovirus infection status. To decide whether each TCR beta V gene segment behaved as functional or pseudogenic, an earlier analysis of some 540 of the donors relied on high-throughput TCR beta sequencing. Rather than using new phenotypic data, the later analysis identified candidate immune exposures from TCR beta sequences and from how often those sequences occurred across donors. The research as a whole found: The 87-base-pair reads could not distinguish some IMGT-functional V segments, including TRBV6-2 and TRBV6-3, so those segments were excluded. In vitro tests confirmed that three of the cytomegalovirus-associated TCR beta chains recognize cytomegalovirus antigens. In a later analysis, more than 15,000 TCR beta sequences were associated with specific HLA alleles at a false discovery rate of 0.05. In a later genetic analysis, fewer N-insertions in productive TCRs were reported among donors in an Asian-associated ancestry cluster than the roughly 670-donor mean. The authors suggested that the approach could potentially be generalized to other disease states and immunological phenotypes. Compared with equally common non-associated chains, HLA-associated TCR beta chains in a later analysis were more clonally expanded and had lower generation probabilities. When HLA alleles, especially DR and DQ, strongly co-occurred, TCR associations were difficult to assign to individual alleles. Most CMV-associated TCR beta chains appeared to be HLA-restricted in a later analysis, and the HLA associations seemed to be driven largely by CMV exposure. A further reported finding was that TCR beta sequences accurately predicted the HLA-A and HLA-B alleles for most subjects in the first cohort. Linkage disequilibrium might explain the correlated functional status among segregating V segments, but an unknown experimental factor could not be excluded. The classifier was reported to diagnose cytomegalovirus status with high specificity and sensitivity in both the original and validation cohorts. Approximately 16 rarely observed V segments, including chromosome 9 orphons, were excluded from the earlier analysis of about 500 of the donors because counts were too low. A cluster of highly shared sequence variants was judged likely to be a technical artifact of the sequencing pipeline. A later analysis reported that several top co-occurrence clusters appeared linked to parvovirus B19, influenza, CMV and Epstein-Barr virus. In a later analysis, TCR association rates were found to vary across HLA loci, with the most associated TCRs seen for DRB1 alleles and the fewest for HLA-C alleles. Most TCR sequences were seen in very few donors, while some public TCRs were found in many individuals. An earlier analysis of approximately 590 of the donors showed that most TCR beta V segments appeared in productive rearrangements either about 87% or about 30% of the time, which broadly matched IMGT annotations. Only TCR beta chains were sequenced in this cohort, and the absence of alpha or paired-chain data limited detectable features. The presence/absence analyses assumed that sequencing depth was roughly uniform across donors, and that assumption may not be true. In a later genetic analysis, a missense DCLRE1C variant was associated with V-gene and J-gene trimming of TCR beta chains, and the association was replicated in an independent cohort. In the study, 150 to 200 TCR beta chains were listed as associated with cytomegalovirus. For the cohort, immune exposure information was limited to CMV serostatus. HLA typing was unavailable for some donors at each locus, so association tests used only the typed subset.

The cohort was made up of about 670 healthy bone marrow donors. At the time of sampling, all cohort members were nominally healthy, though unrecorded immune exposures were likely present. The donor was CMV seropositive and was included in the group of 270 or so seropositive cohort members. Each donor provided a peripheral blood sample, and peripheral blood mononuclear cells were used for TCR beta sequencing. The Qiagen DNeasy Blood Extraction Kit was used to extract genomic DNA from the blood cell samples. V is reduced by 8 bases and J by 8 bases, leaving a spacing of 15 bases between them. From a lookup of the germline V gene, CDR1 and CDR2 are SNHLY and FYNNEI. The CDR3, cysteine through phenylalanine, is 12 amino acids long. Only the CDR3 DNA stays, 36 bases, in frame from base 1. Library preparation employed the immunoSEQ multiplex PCR assay. For the multiplex PCR, a mixture combining 60 forward primers for TCR Vbeta segments and 13 reverse primers for TCR Jbeta segments was used. A multiplex PCR assay on genomic DNA amplified the CDR3 region of rearranged TCR beta genes. The Illumina HiSeq System was used to sequence the amplified TCR beta libraries as 87-base-pair reads. In the paper's pipeline: A later analysis tallied 80 million to 95 million unique TCR beta chains across the approximately 670 repertoires, and approximately 12 million of those chains were shared by two or more donors. To remove PCR and sequencing errors, raw reads were error-corrected and collapsed into unique sequences using a nearest-neighbor algorithm that merged closely related sequences. To assign V, D and J gene segments, CDR3 sequences were aligned to IMGT reference sequences. For a sequence to be retained, a match of at least six nucleotides was required to both a V gene segment and a J gene segment. A rearrangement was called productive if the CDR3 had no stop codons and remained in frame with V and J, and every other rearrangement was called non-productive. Following IMGT convention, CDR3 was defined as the stretch from the second conserved V-encoded cysteine up to the conserved J-encoded phenylalanine. The earlier analysis of about 560 of the donors excluded any sequence lacking an unambiguous match to a single V gene segment. An earlier analysis of about 600 of the donors called V segments functional above 56.7% productive rearrangements and segregating when the between-donor standard deviation exceeded 5%. A statistical classification framework was developed to diagnose cytomegalovirus status using the catalog of TCR beta chain sequences. A later analysis assigned V and J genes by comparing TCR nucleotide sequences with IMGT/GENE-DB human TR gene sequences. The TCRdist pipeline was used in a later analysis to assign CDR3 sequences and most-parsimonious VDJ recombination scenarios. In a later analysis, every TCR beta chain was defined by the combination of its CDR3 amino acid sequence and its V-gene family, and reads without a unique V-gene family were dropped. To address suspected cross-contamination and a sequencing artifact, a later analysis removed several hundred highly shared, low-generation-probability nucleotide sequences. A later analysis calculated a clonal expansion index for each public chain from normalized within-repertoire ranks of inferred template counts. Generation probabilities in a later analysis came from a VDJ recombination model fitted to out-of-frame rearrangements, and those results were checked against IGoR. A later analysis scored TCR-TCR, TCR-HLA and TCR-CMV co-occurrence with hypergeometric tests, applying a repertoire-size bias correction to TCR pairs. False discovery rates were estimated in a later analysis by permuting HLA or CMV assignments 20 times. A later analysis grouped co-occurring TCRs with DBSCAN, adding TCRdist sequence similarity when clustering within HLA-allele-positive subsets. For co-occurrence clustering, repertoires with fewer than 30,000 or more than 120,000 public chains were excluded, along with roughly 5 repertoires with anomalous nucleotide sharing. Drawn from immuneACCESS, this table holds only the in-frame rearrangements with V and J called that TCRdb kept. Clones are partly lost; checked studies trace under half to an unresolved V gene and leave the rest unexplained. That table supplies the V and J calls and clone size; D and trimming were determined from the DNA. Counted in this sample were 100,000 or so clones; approximately 60% of them appeared once. The ten largest clones add up to 5.5% of the sample.

The sample comprised PBMCs. The rearranged segments are TRBV2 and TRBJ1-2; a confident D gene designation cannot be given. This TCR derives from a woman in her 30s in good health and CMV-seropositive. This receptor has the CDR3 CASHQEAEGYTF. The nucleotide sequence is TGTGCCAGCCATCAGGAGGCTGAGGGCTACACCTTC.